This TCR beta chain was sequenced during a study of blood T cell repertoires in COVID-19. Study summary: Acute-phase and convalescent COVID-19 samples originated in the United States, Italy and Spain. T cells, B-cell-depleted T cells, or PBMCs supplied cDNA or gDNA.

Authors' analysis steps: Nucleated cell counts were estimated from reference gene primer amplification. Produced via immunoSEQ multiplex PCR; TCRdb's table is partial and in-frame only. That table gives V, J and clone size, and the DNA gave D and trimming. This repertoire shows some 140,000 clones, around 86% found once; its top ten account for around 20%. This clonotype originated in a woman aged 45-60 years who had recovered from COVID-19. Material: peripheral blood.

For the CDR3, the DNA is TGTGCCAGCAGCGCAAGCTCAGGGGGGTACACTGAAGCTTTCTTT. Its translation is CASSASSGGYTEAFF. The chain has TRBV7-9 and TRBJ1-1, with 7 positions matching TRBD1. Germline V CDR1 and CDR2: SEHNR, FQNEAQ (reference sequence). The CDR3 has 15 residues. Losses at the gene ends were 5 bases for V and 3 bases for J; bases not matched to a gene: 9.